Each of the 13 T cell receptor beta chains below was sequenced from the same sample in a study of CD8 T cells in ankylosing spondylitis. Study-wide findings and caveats: Characteristic, it appeared, of ankylosing spondylitis blood was a TCR beta motif of eight highly homologous variants.

One entry per CDR3 protein results from TCRdb running MiXCR on the 5' RACE reads. The table records about 390,000 distinct CDR3 sequences, about 20% of them present only once. For these TCRs, the target antigens are not known. The sample was blood, either unsorted or a sorted T cell fraction (not recorded which). The receptors derive from a male donor with ankylosing spondylitis.

This chain joins TRBV9 and TRBJ2-1; 11 bases are shared with TRBD2. There are 15 residues in the CDR3. Trimming removed 5 bases from V and 8 bases from J; junction bases left unmatched: 9. Germline CDR1 is SGDLS and CDR2 is YYNGEE. DNA of the CDR3: TGTGCCAGCAGACGCGTACTAGCGGGAGACGATGAGCAGTTCTTC. This gives the protein CASRRVLAGDDEQFF. Full variable domain (outside the CDR3, taken from reference TRBV9 and TRBJ2-1): DSGVTQTPKHLITATGQRVTLRCSPRSGDLSVYWYQQSLDQGLQFLIQYYNGEERAKGNILERFSAQQFPDLHSELNLSSLELGDSALYFCASRRVLAGDDEQFFGPGTRLTVL.

The rearrangement uses TRBV30 and TRBJ1-5; TRBD1 is a possible D gene (5 bases). The CDR3 runs 13 residues. Germline loops: CDR1 GTSNPN, CDR2 SVGIG (reference sequence). CDR3 sequence reads: CALGPYSNQPQHF. In nucleotides, the CDR3 is TGTGCACTGGGACCTTATAGCAATCAGCCCCAGCATTTT.

This clonotype was seen a few times. The chain combines TRBV7-2 with TRBJ2-1; D unclear. Trimming took 1 base from V and 3 from J, leaving 10 bases between them. CDR1 is SGHTA, CDR2 FQGNSA, per germline. CDR3 length: 15 residues. The CDR3 region is CASSLVAANYNEQFF. DNA for the CDR3: TGTGCCAGCAGCTTAGTTGCGGCCAACTACAATGAGCAGTTCTTC. Filled out from reference TRBV7-2 and TRBJ2-1, the complete variable domain reads GAGVSQSPSNKVTEKGKDVELRCDPISGHTALYWYRQSLGQGLEFLIYFQGNSAPDKSGLPSDRFSAERTGGSVSTLTIQRTQQEDSAVYLCASSLVAANYNEQFFGPGTRLTVL.

This clonotype appeared a single time. The gene calls are TRBV12-3 or TRBV12-4 and TRBJ1-4, with a weak D call TRBD1 (5 bases). The CDR3 spans 17 residues. V was clipped by 4 bases and J by 8 bases, with 23 bases between them. The CDR3 is CASSWTWLGRSEEKLFF. As DNA, the CDR3 is TGTGCCAGCAGTTGGACCTGGTTGGGGCGGTCCGAAGAAAAACTGTTTTTT.

The chain combines TRBV29-1 with TRBJ2-5; 12 bases align to TRBD2. The V and J ends lost 6 bases and 0 bases, in that order; junction bases with no gene match: 5. The CDR3 length is 15 residues. Germline CDR1 is SQVTM and CDR2 is ANQGSEA. CDR3 residues: CSVDTSGRHQETQYF. Here the CDR3 DNA reads TGCAGCGTGGATACTAGCGGGAGGCACCAAGAGACCCAGTACTTC.

The chain recombines TRBV6-1 with TRBJ1-3, with D hard to call. Trimming removed 6 bases at V and 2 bases at J, with 23 bases between. CDR1 and CDR2 (germline): MNHNS, SASEGT. There are 18 residues in the CDR3. CDR3 protein: CASRSNPDFARAGNTIYF. The DNA for the CDR3 is TGTGCCAGCAGGAGTAACCCTGACTTCGCGAGGGCTGGAAACACCATATATTTT.

This clonotype was detected a few times. V is TRBV11-2 and J is TRBJ2-7; D remains ambiguous. This CDR3 region has 15 residues. Trimming pared 5 bases from V and 3 bases from J, leaving 17 bases between. Germline CDR1 SGHAT, CDR2 FQNNGV. The chain's CDR3 is CASSPQALSYYEQYF. The CDR3 region has the DNA TGTGCCAGCAGCCCTCAGGCCCTCTCCTACTACGAGCAGTACTTC.

The chain combines TRBV29-1 with TRBJ2-1; D not resolved. Trimming removed 7 bases from V and 2 bases from J, with 12 bases in between. Germline V gene sequence: CDR1 SQVTM, CDR2 ANQGSEA. The CDR3 loop spans 13 amino acids. The CDR3 DNA is TGCAGCGCTGAGACTCCTGCCTACAATGAGCAGTTCTTC. It codes for CSAETPAYNEQFF.

The DNA of the CDR3 is TGTGCCAGCAGCAAAGAGGAATATGAGCAGTTCTTC. Amino acid sequence: CASSKEEYEQFF. The chain has TRBV7-9 and TRBJ2-1; D is uncertain. V lost 5 bases and J lost 8, with 10 bases in between. Germline assignment: CDR1 SEHNR and CDR2 FQNEAQ (reference sequence). The CDR3 is 12 residues long.

This clonotype is a singleton in its sample. The gene calls are TRBV28 and TRBJ2-7; D perhaps matches TRBD2 (6 bases). Germline CDR1 and CDR2: MDHEN and SYDVKM. The ends were cut back, 7 bases at V and 3 bases at J, with 10 bases in the middle. The CDR3 spans 12 residues. CDR3 DNA sequence: TGTGCCAGCAAGGAGGGTTACTACGAGCAGTACTTC. It encodes CASKEGYYEQYF.

The chain couples TRBV7-3 to TRBJ2-3; 8 positions match TRBD2. The germline V gene has CDR1 SGHTA and CDR2 FQGTGA. This CDR3 is built from 16 residues. V lost 5 bases to trimming and J lost 1 base; unmatched junction nucleotides: 8. CDR3 amino acids: CASSPRAGAGTDTQYF. The CDR3 DNA follows: TGTGCCAGCAGCCCCAGAGCGGGAGCTGGCACAGATACGCAGTATTTT.

Many counts were recorded for this clonotype. The CDR3 region has the DNA TGTGCCAGCAGCCGCCGGGACACTGAAGCTTTCTTT. Its translation is CASSRRDTEAFF. J is TRBJ1-1 and V is TRBV6-2 or TRBV6-3; D is uncertain. The CDR3 totals 12 residues. V was shortened by 6 bases and J by 3 bases, with 8 bases between the two germline ends. In germline, CDR1 is MNHEY, CDR2 SVGEGT.

The chain uses TRBV29-1 and TRBJ2-7; D may match TRBD1 or TRBD2 (5 bases each). The CDR3 runs to 14 residues. Trimming cost V 6 bases and J 2 bases, with 17 bases left between them. CDR1 and CDR2 (germline): SQVTM, ANQGSEA. The CDR3 region has the DNA TGCAGCGTCCGCCGCCAAAGGGGACCCTACGAGCAGTACTTC. Protein: CSVRRQRGPYEQYF.